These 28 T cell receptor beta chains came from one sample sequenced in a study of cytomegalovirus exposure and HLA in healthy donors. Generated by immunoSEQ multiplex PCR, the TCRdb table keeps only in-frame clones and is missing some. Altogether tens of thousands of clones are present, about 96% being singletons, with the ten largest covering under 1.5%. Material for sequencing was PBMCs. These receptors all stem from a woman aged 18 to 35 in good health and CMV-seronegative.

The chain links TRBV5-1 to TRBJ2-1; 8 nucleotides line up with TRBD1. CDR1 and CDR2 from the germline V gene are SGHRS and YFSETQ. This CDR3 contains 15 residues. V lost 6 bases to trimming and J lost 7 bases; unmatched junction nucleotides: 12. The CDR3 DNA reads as TGCGCCAGCAAATCCGGGACAGGATTTCGTAATGAGCAGTTCTTC. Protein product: CASKSGTGFRNEQFF.

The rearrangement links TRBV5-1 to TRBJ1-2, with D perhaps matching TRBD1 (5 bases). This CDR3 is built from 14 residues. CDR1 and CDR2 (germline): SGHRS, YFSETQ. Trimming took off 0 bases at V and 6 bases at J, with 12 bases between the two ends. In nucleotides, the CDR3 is TGCGCCAGCAGCTTGGATCCGGGGGTGGATGGCTACACCTTC. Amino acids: CASSLDPGVDGYTF.

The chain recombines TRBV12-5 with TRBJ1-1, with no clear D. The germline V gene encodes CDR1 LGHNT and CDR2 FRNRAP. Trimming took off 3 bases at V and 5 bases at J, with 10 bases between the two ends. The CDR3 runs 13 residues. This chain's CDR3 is CASGLGSGTEAFF. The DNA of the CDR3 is TGTGCTAGTGGTTTAGGAAGCGGGACTGAAGCTTTCTTT.

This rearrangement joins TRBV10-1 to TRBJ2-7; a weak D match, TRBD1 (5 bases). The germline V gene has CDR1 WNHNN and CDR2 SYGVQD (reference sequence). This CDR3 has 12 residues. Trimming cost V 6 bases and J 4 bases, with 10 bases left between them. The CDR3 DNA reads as TGCGCCAGCAGACCCGACAGTTACGAGCAGTACTTC. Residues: CASRPDSYEQYF.

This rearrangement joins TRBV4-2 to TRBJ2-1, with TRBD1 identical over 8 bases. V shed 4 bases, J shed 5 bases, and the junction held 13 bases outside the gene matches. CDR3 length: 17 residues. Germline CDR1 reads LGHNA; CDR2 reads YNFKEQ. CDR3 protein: CASSPSTGTGLNNEQFF. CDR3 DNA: TGTGCCAGCAGCCCCTCAACCGGGACAGGCCTAAACAATGAGCAGTTCTTC.

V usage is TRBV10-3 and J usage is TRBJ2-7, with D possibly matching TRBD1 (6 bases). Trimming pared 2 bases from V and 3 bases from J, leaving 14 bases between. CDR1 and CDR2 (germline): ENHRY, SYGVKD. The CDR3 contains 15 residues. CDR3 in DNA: TGTGCCATCAGTGAGATCCAGGGGTACAGCTACGAGCAGTACTTC. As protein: CAISEIQGYSYEQYF.

CDR3 in DNA: TGTGCCAGCTCACCATTCGGGGAGAGCGCAACTAATGAAAAACTGTTTTTT. It codes for CASSPFGESATNEKLFF. The chain couples TRBV18 to TRBJ1-4; no definite D call. CDR3 size: 17 residues. V lost 2 bases and J lost 0, with 13 bases in between. Germline V gene lookup returns CDR1 KGHSH and CDR2 LQKENI.

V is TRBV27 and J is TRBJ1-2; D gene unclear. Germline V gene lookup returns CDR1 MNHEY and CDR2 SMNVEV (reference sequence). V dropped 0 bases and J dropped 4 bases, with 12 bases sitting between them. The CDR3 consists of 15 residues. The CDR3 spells CASSLSVTTPYGYTF. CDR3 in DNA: TGTGCCAGCAGTTTATCCGTGACAACACCCTATGGCTACACCTTC.

The CDR3 here is CASMGGESGNTIYF. CDR3 bases: TGTGCCAGCATGGGGGGGGAATCTGGAAACACCATATATTTT. The V call is TRBV28, the J call TRBJ1-3, with D perhaps matching TRBD1 (5 bases). V shed 7 bases and J shed 1 base, with 11 bases lying between them. Germline V gene lookup returns CDR1 MDHEN and CDR2 SYDVKM. CDR3 size: 14 residues.

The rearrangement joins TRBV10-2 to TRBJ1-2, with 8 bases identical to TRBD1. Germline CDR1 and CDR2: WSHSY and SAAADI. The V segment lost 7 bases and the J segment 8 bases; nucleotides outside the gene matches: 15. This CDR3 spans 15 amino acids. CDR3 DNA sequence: TGCGCCAGCACGGCTGCGGCAGGGGGCTGGTTGGGCTACACCTTC. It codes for CASTAAAGGWLGYTF.

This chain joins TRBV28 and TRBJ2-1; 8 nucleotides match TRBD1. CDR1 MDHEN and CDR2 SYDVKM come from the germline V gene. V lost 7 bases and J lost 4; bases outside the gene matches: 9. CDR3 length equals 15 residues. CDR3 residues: CASIRQGLPYNEQFF. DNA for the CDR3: TGTGCCAGCATCAGACAGGGGCTTCCTTACAATGAGCAGTTCTTC.

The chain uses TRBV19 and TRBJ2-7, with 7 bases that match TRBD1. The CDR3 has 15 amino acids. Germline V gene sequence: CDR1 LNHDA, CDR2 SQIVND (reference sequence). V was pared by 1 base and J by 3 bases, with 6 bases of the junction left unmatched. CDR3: CASSIGQGKNYEQYF. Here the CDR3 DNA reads TGTGCCAGTAGTATAGGACAGGGAAAGAACTACGAGCAGTACTTC.

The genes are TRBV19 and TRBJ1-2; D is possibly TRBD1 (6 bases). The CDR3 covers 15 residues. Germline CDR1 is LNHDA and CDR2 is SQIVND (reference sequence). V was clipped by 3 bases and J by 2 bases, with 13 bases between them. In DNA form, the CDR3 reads TGTGCCAGTAGTATGCTCGGGACAACAAACTATGGCTACACCTTC. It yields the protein CASSMLGTTNYGYTF.

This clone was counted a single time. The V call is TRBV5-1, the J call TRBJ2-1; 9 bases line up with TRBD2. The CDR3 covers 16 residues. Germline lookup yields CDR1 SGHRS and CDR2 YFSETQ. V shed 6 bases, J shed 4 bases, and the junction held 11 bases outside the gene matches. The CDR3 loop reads CASMWDSGSPYNEQFF. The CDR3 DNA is TGCGCCAGCATGTGGGATAGCGGGAGTCCATACAATGAGCAGTTCTTC.

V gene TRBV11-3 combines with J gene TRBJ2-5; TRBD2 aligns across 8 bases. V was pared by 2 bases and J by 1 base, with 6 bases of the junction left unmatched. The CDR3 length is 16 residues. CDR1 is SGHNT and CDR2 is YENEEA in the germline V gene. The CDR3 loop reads CASSLTSGRTQETQYF. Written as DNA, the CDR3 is TGTGCCAGCAGCTTAACTAGCGGACGGACCCAAGAGACCCAGTACTTC.

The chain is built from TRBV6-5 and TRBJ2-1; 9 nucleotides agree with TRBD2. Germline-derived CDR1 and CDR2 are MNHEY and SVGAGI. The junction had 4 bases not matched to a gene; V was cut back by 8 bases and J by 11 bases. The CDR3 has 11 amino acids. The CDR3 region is CASGTSRQQFF. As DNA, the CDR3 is TGTGCCAGCGGGACTAGCCGTCAGCAGTTCTTC.

The CDR3 DNA follows: TGTGCCAGCAGCGAAGACAGGGCCGTGAACACTGAAGCTTTCTTT. This codes for CASSEDRAVNTEAFF. The V call is TRBV9, the J call TRBJ1-1; 7 bases are shared with TRBD1. With 3 bases clipped from V and 0 bases from J, the junction kept 5 bases outside the gene matches. This CDR3 spans 15 amino acids. Germline loops: CDR1 SGDLS, CDR2 YYNGEE.

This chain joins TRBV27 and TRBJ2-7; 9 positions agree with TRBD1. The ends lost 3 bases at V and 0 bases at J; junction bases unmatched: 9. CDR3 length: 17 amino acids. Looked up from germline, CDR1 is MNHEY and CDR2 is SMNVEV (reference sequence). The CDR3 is CASSFSGQGPPSYEQYF. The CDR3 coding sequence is TGTGCCAGCAGTTTTTCCGGACAGGGGCCTCCCTCCTACGAGCAGTACTTC.

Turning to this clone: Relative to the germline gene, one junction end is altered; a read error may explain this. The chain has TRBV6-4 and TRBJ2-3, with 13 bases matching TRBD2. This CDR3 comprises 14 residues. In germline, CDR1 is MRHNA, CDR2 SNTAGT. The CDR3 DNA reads TGTGCCAGCGGGGGACTAGCGGGGCCCTCCCTGAGCCGTTTT. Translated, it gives CASGGLAGPSLSRF.

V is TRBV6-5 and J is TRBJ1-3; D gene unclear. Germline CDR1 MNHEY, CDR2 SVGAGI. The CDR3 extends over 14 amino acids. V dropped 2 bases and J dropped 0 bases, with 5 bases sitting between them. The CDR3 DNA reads TGTGCCAGCAGTTACAGCCCCTCTGGAAACACCATATATTTT. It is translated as CASSYSPSGNTIYF.

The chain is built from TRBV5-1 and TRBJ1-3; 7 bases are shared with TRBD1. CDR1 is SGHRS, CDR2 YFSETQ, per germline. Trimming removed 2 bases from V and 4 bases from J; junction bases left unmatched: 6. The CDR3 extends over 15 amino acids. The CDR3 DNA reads TGCGCCAGCAGCTTAACCGACAGGGACGGAAACACCATATATTTT. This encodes CASSLTDRDGNTIYF.

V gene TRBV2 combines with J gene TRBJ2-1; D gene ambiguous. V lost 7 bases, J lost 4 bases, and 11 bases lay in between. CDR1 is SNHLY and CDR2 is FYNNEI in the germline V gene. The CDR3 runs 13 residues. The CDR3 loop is CASNPEAYNEQFF. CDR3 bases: TGTGCCAGCAACCCCGAGGCGTACAATGAGCAGTTCTTC.

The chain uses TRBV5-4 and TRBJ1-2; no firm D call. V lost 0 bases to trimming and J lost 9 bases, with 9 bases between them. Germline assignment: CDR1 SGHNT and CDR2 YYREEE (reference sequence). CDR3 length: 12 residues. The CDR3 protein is CASSLGSVSYTF. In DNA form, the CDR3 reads TGTGCCAGCAGCTTGGGTTCGGTAAGCTACACCTTC.

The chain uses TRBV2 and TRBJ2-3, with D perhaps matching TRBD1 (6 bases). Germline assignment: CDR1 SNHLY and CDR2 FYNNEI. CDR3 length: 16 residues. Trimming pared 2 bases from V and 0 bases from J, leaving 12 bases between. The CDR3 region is CASSEIWGPSTDTQYF. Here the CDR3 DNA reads TGTGCCAGCAGTGAAATCTGGGGGCCTAGCACAGATACGCAGTATTTT. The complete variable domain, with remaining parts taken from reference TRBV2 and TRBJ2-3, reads EPEVTQTPSHQVTQMGQEVILRCVPISNHLYFYWYRQILGQKVEFLVSFYNNEISEKSEIFDDQFSVERPDGSNFTLKIRSTKLEDSAMYFCASSEIWGPSTDTQYFGPGTRLTVL.

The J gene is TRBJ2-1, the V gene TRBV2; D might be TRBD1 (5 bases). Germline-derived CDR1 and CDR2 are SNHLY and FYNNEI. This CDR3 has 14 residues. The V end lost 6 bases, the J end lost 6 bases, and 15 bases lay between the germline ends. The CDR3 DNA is TGTGCCAGCAGGGATTTGACAGCCTCCAATGAGCAGTTCTTC. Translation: CASRDLTASNEQFF.

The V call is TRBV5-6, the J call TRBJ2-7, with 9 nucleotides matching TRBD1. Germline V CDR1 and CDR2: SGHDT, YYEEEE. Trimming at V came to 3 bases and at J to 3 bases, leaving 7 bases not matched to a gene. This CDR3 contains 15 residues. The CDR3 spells CASSSNRGLGYEQYF. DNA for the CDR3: TGTGCCAGCAGCTCAAACAGGGGGCTCGGCTACGAGCAGTACTTC.

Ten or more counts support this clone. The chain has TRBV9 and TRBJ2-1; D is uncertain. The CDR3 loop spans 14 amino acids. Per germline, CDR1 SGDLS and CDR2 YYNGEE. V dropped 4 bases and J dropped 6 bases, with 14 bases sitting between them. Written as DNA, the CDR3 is TGTGCCAGCAGCTCTTCCGATCTAGGCAATGAGCAGTTCTTC. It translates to CASSSSDLGNEQFF. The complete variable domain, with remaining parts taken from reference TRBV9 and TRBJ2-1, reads DSGVTQTPKHLITATGQRVTLRCSPRSGDLSVYWYQQSLDQGLQFLIQYYNGEERAKGNILERFSAQQFPDLHSELNLSSLELGDSALYFCASSSSDLGNEQFFGPGTRLTVL.

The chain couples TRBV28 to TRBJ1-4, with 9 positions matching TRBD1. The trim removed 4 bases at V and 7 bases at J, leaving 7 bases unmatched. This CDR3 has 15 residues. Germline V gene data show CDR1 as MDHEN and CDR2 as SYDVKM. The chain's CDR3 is CASSSPGQGGEKLFF. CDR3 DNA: TGTGCCAGCAGTTCCCCGGGACAGGGTGGTGAAAAACTGTTTTTT.